These 3 T cell receptor beta chains share one sample of origin, sequenced in a study of vaccination effects on CD4 cells after COVID-19. Viral peptide pools were used in the ViraFEST assay to expand antigen-specific CD4+ T cells, and sequencing came afterward. At the end of more than 8 days of culture, CD4+ T cells were isolated. The person was diagnosed with PCR-confirmed SARS-CoV-2 infection between March and December 2020. Their target antigens are unknown. Using immunoSEQ multiplex PCR, the repertoire was profiled, and TCRdb retains in-frame clones only, with some absent. This table holds 20,000 to 25,000 clones, 75% to 85% found once. The starting material was CD4+ T cells from PBMCs cultured with a peptide pool, obtained before COVID-19 vaccination. Receptors were obtained from a human donor who had a prior SARS-CoV-2 infection.

This chain joins TRBV4-1 and TRBJ2-7; TRBD2 aligns across 8 bases. With 0 bases clipped from V and 4 bases from J, the junction kept 11 bases outside the gene matches. Per the germline V gene, CDR1 is MGHRA and CDR2 is YSYEKL. The CDR3 has 17 residues. The CDR3 sequence: CASSQDHGVAGIYEQYF. In DNA, the CDR3 is TGCGCCAGCAGCCAAGATCACGGGGTAGCGGGGATATACGAGCAGTACTTC.

This clone has just a few counts. The rearrangement links TRBV7-3 to TRBJ2-2, with 9 positions matching TRBD2. CDR3 length: 16 amino acids. Germline loops: CDR1 SGHTA, CDR2 FQGTGA. V was pared by 2 bases and J by 2 bases, with 3 bases of the junction left unmatched. The chain's CDR3 is CASSLLGLANTGELFF. In DNA, the CDR3 is TGTGCCAGCAGCTTATTGGGACTAGCTAACACCGGGGAGCTGTTTTTT.

The V and J genes are TRBV6-5 and TRBJ2-1; 15 bases line up with TRBD2. This CDR3 contains 16 residues. After removal of 4 bases from V and 7 bases from J, the junction contained 5 bases not matched to a gene. CDR1 MNHEY and CDR2 SVGAGI come from the germline V gene. The CDR3 loop is CASSSTGTSGGNEQFF. The CDR3 region has the DNA TGTGCCAGCAGTTCCACCGGGACTAGCGGGGGGAATGAGCAGTTCTTC.